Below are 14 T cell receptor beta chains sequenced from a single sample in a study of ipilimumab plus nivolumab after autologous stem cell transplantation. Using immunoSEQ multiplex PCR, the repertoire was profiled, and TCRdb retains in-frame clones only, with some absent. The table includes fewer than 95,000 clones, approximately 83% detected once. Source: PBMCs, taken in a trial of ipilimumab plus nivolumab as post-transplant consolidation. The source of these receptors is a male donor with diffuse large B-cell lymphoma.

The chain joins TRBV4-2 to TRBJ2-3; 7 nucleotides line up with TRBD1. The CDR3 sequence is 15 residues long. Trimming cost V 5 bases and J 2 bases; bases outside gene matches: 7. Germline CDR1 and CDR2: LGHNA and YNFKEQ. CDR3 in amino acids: CASSTRGQLTDTQYF. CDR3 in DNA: TGTGCCAGCAGCACCCGGGGACAGCTCACAGATACGCAGTATTTT.

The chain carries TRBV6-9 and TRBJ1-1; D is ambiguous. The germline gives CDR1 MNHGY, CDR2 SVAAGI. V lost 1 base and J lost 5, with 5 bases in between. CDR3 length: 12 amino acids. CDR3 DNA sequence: TGTGCCAGCAGTTATTTACGGACTGAAGCTTTCTTT. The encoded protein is CASSYLRTEAFF.

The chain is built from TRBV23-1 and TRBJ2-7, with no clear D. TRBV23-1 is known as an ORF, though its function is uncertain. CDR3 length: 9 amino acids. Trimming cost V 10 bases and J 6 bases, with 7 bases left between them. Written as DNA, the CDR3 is TGCGCCACTCCATCCGAGCAGTACTTC. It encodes CATPSEQYF.

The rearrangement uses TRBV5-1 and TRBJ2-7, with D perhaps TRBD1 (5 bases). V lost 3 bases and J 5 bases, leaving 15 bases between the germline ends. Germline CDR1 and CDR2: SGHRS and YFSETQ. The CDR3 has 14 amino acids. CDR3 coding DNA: TGCGCCAGCAGCTATGGAAGGGAAGGGGACGAGCAGTACTTC. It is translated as CASSYGREGDEQYF.

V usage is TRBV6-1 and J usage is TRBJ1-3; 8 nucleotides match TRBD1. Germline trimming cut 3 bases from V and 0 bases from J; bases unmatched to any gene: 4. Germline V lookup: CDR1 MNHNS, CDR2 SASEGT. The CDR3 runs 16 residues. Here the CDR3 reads CASSERQGRSGNTIYF. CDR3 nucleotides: TGTGCCAGCAGTGAGAGACAGGGGCGCTCTGGAAACACCATATATTTT.

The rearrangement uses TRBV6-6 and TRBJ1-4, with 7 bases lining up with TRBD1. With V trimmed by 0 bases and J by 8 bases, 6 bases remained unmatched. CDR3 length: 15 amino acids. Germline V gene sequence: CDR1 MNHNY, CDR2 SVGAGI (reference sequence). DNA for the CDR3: TGTGCCAGCAGTTACTCAAGGGGGCAGGGAGAAAAACTGTTTTTT. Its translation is CASSYSRGQGEKLFF.

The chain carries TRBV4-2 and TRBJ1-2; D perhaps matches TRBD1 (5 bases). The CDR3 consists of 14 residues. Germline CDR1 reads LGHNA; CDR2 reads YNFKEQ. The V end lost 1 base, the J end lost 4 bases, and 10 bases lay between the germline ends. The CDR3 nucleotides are TGTGCCAGCAGCCAAGGGGGGGGACCCTATGGCTACACCTTC. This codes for CASSQGGGPYGYTF.

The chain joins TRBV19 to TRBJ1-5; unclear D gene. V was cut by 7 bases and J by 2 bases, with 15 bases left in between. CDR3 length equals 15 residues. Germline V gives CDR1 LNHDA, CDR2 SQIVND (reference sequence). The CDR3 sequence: CASTTPELGNQPQHF. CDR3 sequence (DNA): TGTGCCAGTACAACCCCCGAATTGGGCAATCAGCCCCAGCATTTT.

Written as DNA, the CDR3 is TGTGCCACCAGCAGAGGGCTTTCGACGAGGGGTGAAAAACTGTTTTTT. Amino acid sequence: CATSRGLSTRGEKLFF. The rearrangement links TRBV15 to TRBJ1-4, with D perhaps matching TRBD1 (5 bases). The CDR3 consists of 16 residues. V gave up 1 base and J gave up 7 bases, with 16 bases separating them. CDR1 LNHNV and CDR2 YYDKDF come from the germline V gene (reference sequence).

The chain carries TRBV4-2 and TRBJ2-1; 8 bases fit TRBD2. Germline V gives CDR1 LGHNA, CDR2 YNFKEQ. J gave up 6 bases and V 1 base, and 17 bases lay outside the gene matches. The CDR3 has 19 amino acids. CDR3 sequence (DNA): TGTGCCAGCAGCCAAGTTGGACGGGGGGGCTCGGTTTCTCGCAATGAGCAGTTCTTC. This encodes CASSQVGRGGSVSRNEQFF.

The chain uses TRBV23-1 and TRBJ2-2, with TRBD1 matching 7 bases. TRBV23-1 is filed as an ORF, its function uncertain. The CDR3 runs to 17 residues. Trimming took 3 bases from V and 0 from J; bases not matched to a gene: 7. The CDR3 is CASSHLPGQSNTGELFF. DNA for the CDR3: TGCGCCAGCAGTCATCTTCCGGGACAGTCGAACACCGGGGAGCTGTTTTTT.

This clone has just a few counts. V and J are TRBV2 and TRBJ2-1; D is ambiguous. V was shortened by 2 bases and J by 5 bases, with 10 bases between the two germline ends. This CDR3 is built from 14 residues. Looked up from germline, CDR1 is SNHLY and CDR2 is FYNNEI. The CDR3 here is CASSEWAGDNEQFF. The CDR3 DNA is TGTGCCAGCAGTGAATGGGCAGGAGACAATGAGCAGTTCTTC.

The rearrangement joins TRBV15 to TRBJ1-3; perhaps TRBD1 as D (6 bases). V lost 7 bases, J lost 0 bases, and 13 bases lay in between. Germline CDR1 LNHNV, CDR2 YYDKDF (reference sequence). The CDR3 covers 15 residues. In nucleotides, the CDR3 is TGTGCCACCACTCCGGAAGGGGGCTCTGGAAACACCATATATTTT. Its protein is CATTPEGGSGNTIYF.

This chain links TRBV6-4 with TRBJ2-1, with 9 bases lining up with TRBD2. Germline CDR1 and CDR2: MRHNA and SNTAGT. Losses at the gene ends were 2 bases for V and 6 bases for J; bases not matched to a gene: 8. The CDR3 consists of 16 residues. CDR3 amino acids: CASSDRGGAVRNEQFF. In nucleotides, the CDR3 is TGTGCCAGCAGTGACCGCGGGGGGGCCGTTCGCAATGAGCAGTTCTTC.